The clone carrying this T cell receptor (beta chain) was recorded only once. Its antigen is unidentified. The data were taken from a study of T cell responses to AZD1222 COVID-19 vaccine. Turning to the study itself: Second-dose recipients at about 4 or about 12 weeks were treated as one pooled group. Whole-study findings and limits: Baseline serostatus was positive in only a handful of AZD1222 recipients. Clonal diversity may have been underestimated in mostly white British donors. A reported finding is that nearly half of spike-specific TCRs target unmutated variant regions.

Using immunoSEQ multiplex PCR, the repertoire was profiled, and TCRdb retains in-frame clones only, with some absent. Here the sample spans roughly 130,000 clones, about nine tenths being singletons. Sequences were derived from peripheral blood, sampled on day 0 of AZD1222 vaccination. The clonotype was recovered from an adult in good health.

The CDR3 loop reads CASSEPGQGTDTQYF. The CDR3 region has the DNA TGTGCCAGCAGTGAACCGGGACAGGGTACAGATACGCAGTATTTT. The chain uses TRBV6-1 and TRBJ2-3; the match to TRBD1 covers 9 bases. Germline V CDR1 and CDR2: MNHNS, SASEGT. This CDR3 has 15 amino acids. Unmatched junction bases numbered 3, after V lost 2 bases and J lost 3 bases.